There are many counts of the clone carrying this TCR beta chain. Antigen specificity is unknown. The data were obtained in a study of T cells after yellow fever vaccination. Findings and caveats of the study: Clones that expanded after primary vaccination mostly reappeared after the booster (less than 98% CD4, approximately 89% CD8). Although the secondary response was weaker, it peaked faster, at day 5 versus 15.

In making TCR cDNA, 5'RACE template switching added a universal primer site and UMIs to it. TCRdb used MiXCR to reprocess the 5' RACE reads, holding one entry per CDR3 protein. The sample holds 250,000 to 300,000 distinct CDR3 sequences, 10% to 15% seen once. This TCR was recovered from a man aged 30-40 years who received the YFV17D yellow fever vaccine. The input for sequencing was CD4+ T cells sorted from PBMCs, taken 45 days after the yellow fever booster vaccination.

The CDR3: CASSRTGTSGNNEQFF. The CDR3 bases are TGTGCCAGCAGCCGAACGGGGACTAGCGGTAACAATGAGCAGTTCTTC. This sequence joins TRBV6-1 and TRBJ2-1; TRBD2 aligns across 11 bases. The germline gives CDR1 MNHNS, CDR2 SASEGT. V was clipped by 6 bases and J by 5 bases; unmatched bases: 9. CDR3 length: 16 amino acids.